This T cell receptor (beta chain) was observed in a study of T cell responses to AZD1222 COVID-19 vaccine. Study-wide results and limits: Only 5 or 6 people who got AZD1222 tested seropositive at baseline. Clonal diversity was possibly underestimated; the donors were predominantly white British and more often female. There were repertoire samples only from the period after the peak T cell response.

As to this clone: Its antigen remains unknown.

Pooled samples include second doses given at about 4 or 12 weeks. TCRdb's copy holds only in-frame clones and misses some; the assay was immunoSEQ multiplex PCR. The sample consists of tens of thousands of clones, over 75% of them appearing once. CDR3 length equals 13 residues. V was cut by 5 bases and J by 15 bases, with 20 bases left in between. The germline CDR1 and CDR2 sequences are SGHTA and FQGNSA. The chain combines TRBV7-2 with TRBJ2-1; either TRBD1 or TRBD2 may supply D (5 bases each). The sequences come from peripheral blood, collected 28 days after the second AZD1222 dose. The TCR was taken from an adult who received the AZD1222 COVID-19 vaccine. The DNA for the CDR3 is TGTGCCAGCAGCCCGGGGACCTCAAGAGAGATGTTCTTC. Its protein is CASSPGTSREMFF.